This TCR beta chain was recorded in a study of blood T cell repertoires in COVID-19 (TCRdb year 2020). A note on the overall study: Samples from collaborators originated in the United States, Italy and Spain and spanned both the acute and convalescent phases of COVID-19. The material from the prospective study consisted of cDNA or gDNA derived from T cells, B-cell-depleted T cells, or PBMCs. The dataset comprised deeply sampled blood TCRbeta repertoires from subjects exposed to, actively infected with, or recovered from COVID-19. The repertoires were released in a freely available public database meant as a resource for research on the immune response to SARS-CoV-2. Samples came from the ongoing ImmuneRACE study (first 160 participants) plus 1,254 subjects from 6 global collaborators. Nearly every sample came with metadata listing a de-identified subject ID, COVID-19 status, age in years and sex. Where available, HLA class I and class II types were obtained from metadata supplied by the sample provider rather than from assay-based typing. Study-wide conclusions, independent of this receptor: How much clinical and demographic metadata was included differed by source and by participant, and the metadata was provided uncurated.

This clone has just one count. There is no known antigen for this receptor. No base quality information exists; no much larger clone differs at one position. The germline V gene specifies KGHSH as CDR1 and LQKENI as CDR2. From cysteine to phenylalanine, the CDR3 is 15 amino acids long. Only CDR3 DNA is held: 45 bases, read in frame from base 1. Clipping removes 2 bases from V and 5 bases from J, with 3 as the unmatched junction base count. Each collaborating institution followed its own protocols to collect whole blood in K2EDTA tubes. Collaborator samples were shipped for TCRbeta analysis as frozen whole blood, isolated PBMCs, or DNA extracted from either sample type. TCRbeta CDR3 regions were amplified from genomic DNA using the immunoSEQ Assay, a bias-controlled multiplex PCR. The published analysis was carried out like this. The number of nucleated cells in each sample was estimated by amplification of reference gene primers within the assay. To quantify the absolute abundance of each unique TCRbeta CDR3 rearrangement, sequence reads were collapsed and filtered. For each sample, productive Simpson clonality was calculated as the square root of Simpson's diversity index over productive rearrangements. What TCRdb holds here is the immuneACCESS table cut down to in-frame rearrangements. Part of the clones is not present; checked against another copy, under half of the missing clones reflect an unresolved V gene, and the others are unexplained. The DNA was the basis for D and trimming; V, J and clone size are from that table. This sample lists around 130,000 clones; 75% to 85% were detected once. The ten most abundant clones make up over 10% of the sample.

This sequence originates from a human donor in a cohort sampled during active COVID-19. The receptor chain draws on TRBV18 and TRBJ1-5; TRBD1 fits 10 bases in the junction. Sequencing used peripheral blood. The CDR3 has the sequence CASSPSGTGDQPQHF. At the DNA level, the sequence is TGTGCCAGCTCACCATCCGGGACAGGGGATCAGCCCCAGCATTTT.